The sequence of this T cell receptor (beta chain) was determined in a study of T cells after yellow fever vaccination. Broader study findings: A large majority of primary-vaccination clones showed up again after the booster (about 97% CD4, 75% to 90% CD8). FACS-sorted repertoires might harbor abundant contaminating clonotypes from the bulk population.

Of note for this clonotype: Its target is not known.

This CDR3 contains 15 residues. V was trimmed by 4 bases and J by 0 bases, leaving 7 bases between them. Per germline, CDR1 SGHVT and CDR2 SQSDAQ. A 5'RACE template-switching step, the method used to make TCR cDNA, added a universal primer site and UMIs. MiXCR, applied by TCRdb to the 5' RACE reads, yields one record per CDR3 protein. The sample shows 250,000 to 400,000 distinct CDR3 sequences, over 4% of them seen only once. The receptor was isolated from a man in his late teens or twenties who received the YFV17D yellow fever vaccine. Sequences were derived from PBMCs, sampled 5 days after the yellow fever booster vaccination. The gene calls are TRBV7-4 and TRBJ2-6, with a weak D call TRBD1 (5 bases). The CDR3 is CASSSTVSGANVLTF. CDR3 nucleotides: TGTGCCAGCAGCTCGACAGTCTCTGGGGCCAACGTCCTGACTTTC.